This T cell receptor beta chain is from a study of early T cells in non-severe SARS-CoV-2 infection. Study at large: Sequenced bulk RNA came from whole blood that was unsorted, and chains were unpaired. Findings and limits, study-wide: VDJdb matching skewed toward anti-spike CD8 responses, missing private and CD4 specificities.

Of note for this clonotype: The target antigen is unknown.

Unique molecular identifiers were affixed to single, distinct cDNA molecules. TCRdb analysed the 5' RACE reads with MiXCR anew, one entry per CDR3 protein. The table lists around 60,000 distinct CDR3 sequences, roughly 13% of them singletons. The CDR3 runs 20 residues. Germline-derived CDR1 and CDR2 are LGHDT and YNNKEL (reference sequence). V was clipped by 0 bases and J by 4 bases; unmatched bases: 13. Sequenced material: whole blood. The rearrangement links TRBV3-1 to TRBJ2-2, with 11 bases aligning to TRBD1. The clonotype comes from an adult who was a healthcare worker with PCR-confirmed SARS-CoV-2 infection or an uninfected control (not recorded which). The CDR3 coding sequence is TGTGCCAGCAGCCAAGATCAAGTGGGACAGGGGGTTTCGAGCACCGGGGAGCTGTTTTTT. It codes for CASSQDQVGQGVSSTGELFF.